This T cell receptor (beta chain) was identified in a study of T-cell reconstitution after alpha-beta-depleted transplantation in children. This clonotype was observed a handful of times. The antigen is unknown. Preparation of the TCRbeta library involved a method that used unique molecular identifiers. TCRdb re-analysed the PCR reads in MiXCR, keeping a single row per CDR3 protein. This repertoire shows about 300,000 distinct CDR3 sequences, just over 7.5% found once; its top ten account for over 7.5%. Trimming removed 0 bases at V and 5 bases at J, with 14 bases between. The CDR3 has 16 amino acids. From germline, CDR1 is LGHDT and CDR2 YNNKEL (reference sequence). General study results and limits: Reports say that about two months after transplant, the alpha-beta T cells came out of several hundred graft clones that had expanded. There were some patients whose high TCRbeta diversity at day 60 came from surviving recipient T cells and thymic progenitors. T-cell numbers and diversity, one year after transplant, stemmed largely from T cells that were newly produced.

The V and J genes are TRBV3-1 and TRBJ2-4; D is possibly TRBD2 (6 bases). This sequence originates from a female patient aged 2 to 10 who had a stem cell transplant for Fanconi anemia, so the T cells may come from the graft donor. This sample comprised peripheral blood, obtained 360 days after TCRalphabeta/CD19-depleted stem cell transplant. The CDR3, as DNA: TGTGCCAGCAGCCAAGAAAGTAGCGGTGGGGAAAACATTCAGTACTTC. Its protein is CASSQESSGGENIQYF.